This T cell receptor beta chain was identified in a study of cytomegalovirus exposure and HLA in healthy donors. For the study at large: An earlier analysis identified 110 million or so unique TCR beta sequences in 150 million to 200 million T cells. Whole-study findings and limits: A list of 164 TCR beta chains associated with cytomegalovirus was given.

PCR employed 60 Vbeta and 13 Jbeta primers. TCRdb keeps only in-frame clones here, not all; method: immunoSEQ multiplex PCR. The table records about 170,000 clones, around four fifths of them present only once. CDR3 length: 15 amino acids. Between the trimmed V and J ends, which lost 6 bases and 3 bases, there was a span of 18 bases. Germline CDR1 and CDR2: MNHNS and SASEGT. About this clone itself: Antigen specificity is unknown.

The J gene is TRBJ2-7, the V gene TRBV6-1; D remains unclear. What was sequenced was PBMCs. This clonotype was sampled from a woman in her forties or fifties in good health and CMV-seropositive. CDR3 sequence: CASRPADFGGYEQYF. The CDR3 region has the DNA TGTGCCAGCAGGCCCGCAGATTTTGGCGGCTACGAGCAGTACTTC.